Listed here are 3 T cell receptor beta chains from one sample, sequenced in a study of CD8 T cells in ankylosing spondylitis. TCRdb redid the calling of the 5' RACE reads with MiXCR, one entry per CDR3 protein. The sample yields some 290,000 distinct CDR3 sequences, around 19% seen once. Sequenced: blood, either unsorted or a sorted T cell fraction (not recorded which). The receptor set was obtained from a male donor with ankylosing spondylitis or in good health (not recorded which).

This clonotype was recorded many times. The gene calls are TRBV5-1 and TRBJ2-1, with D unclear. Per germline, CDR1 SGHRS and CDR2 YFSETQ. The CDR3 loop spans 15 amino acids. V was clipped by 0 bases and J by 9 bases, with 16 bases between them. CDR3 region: CASSLAPDARVEQFF. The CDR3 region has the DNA TGCGCCAGCAGCTTGGCCCCTGACGCACGGGTTGAGCAGTTCTTC. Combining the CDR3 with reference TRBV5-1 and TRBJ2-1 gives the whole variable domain KAGVTQTPRYLIKTRGQQVTLSCSPISGHRSVSWYQQTPGQGLQFLFEYFSETQRNKGNFPGRFSGRQFSNSRSEMNVSTLELGDSALYLCASSLAPDARVEQFFGPGTRLTVL.

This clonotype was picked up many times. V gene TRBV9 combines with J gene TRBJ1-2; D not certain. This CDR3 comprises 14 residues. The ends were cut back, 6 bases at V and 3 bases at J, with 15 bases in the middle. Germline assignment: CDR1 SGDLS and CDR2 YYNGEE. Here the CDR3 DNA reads TGTGCCAGCACCCGTGAGATGGGGTACTATGGCTACACCTTC. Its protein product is CASTREMGYYGYTF. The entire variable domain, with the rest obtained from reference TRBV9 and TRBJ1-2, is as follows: DSGVTQTPKHLITATGQRVTLRCSPRSGDLSVYWYQQSLDQGLQFLIQYYNGEERAKGNILERFSAQQFPDLHSELNLSSLELGDSALYFCASTREMGYYGYTFGSGTRLTVV.

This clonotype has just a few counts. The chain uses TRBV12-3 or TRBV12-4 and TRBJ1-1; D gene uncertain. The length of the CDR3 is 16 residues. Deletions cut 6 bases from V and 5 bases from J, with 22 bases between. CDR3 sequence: CASSPDLAYLRTEAFF. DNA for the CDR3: TGTGCCAGCAGCCCGGACCTAGCTTATCTGAGGACTGAAGCTTTCTTT.